The source of this T cell receptor beta chain is a study of control samples from healthy donors and cancer patients. Clones were sequenced by immunoSEQ multiplex PCR, and TCRdb holds only the in-frame ones, with some missing. This sample carries over 150,000 clones, 90% to 95% of them seen once, and the ten largest clones take over 1.1%. The CDR3 contains 15 residues. The V end was cut by 5 bases, the J end by 4 bases, with 12 bases between. Germline V CDR1 and CDR2: SEHNR, FQNEAQ (reference sequence). The rearrangement uses TRBV7-9 and TRBJ2-6; D unclear. This receptor was identified in a man in his thirties or forties in good health. The source material was blood. The CDR3 sequence: CASSPASWGANVLTF. DNA of the CDR3: TGTGCCAGCAGCCCGGCCTCGTGGGGGGCCAACGTCCTGACTTTC.